A selection of T cell receptor beta chains follows, all from one sample in a study of cytomegalovirus exposure and HLA in healthy donors. The assay was immunoSEQ multiplex PCR, and TCRdb's table has in-frame clones only and misses some. The data contain 150,000 to 200,000 clones, 77% of them seen just once; the ten biggest clones take up more than 3%. Material for sequencing was PBMCs. These receptors were taken from a woman aged 60 to 75 in good health and CMV-seropositive. Both conserved end residues are part of each CDR3. D genes are given only for firm matches. Rows may omit the clone size; those that give it use once, few, many or a size class.

TRBD1	TRBJ2-3	TRBV7-3	.	TGTGCCAGCAGCTGGGGACAGGGAGGCACAGATACGCAGTATTTT	CASSWGQGGTDTQYF
TRBD1	TRBJ2-6	TRBV7-3	.	TGTGCCAGCACACAGGGGTCTGGGGCCAACGGCCTGACTTTC	CASTQGSGANGLTF
TRBD2	TRBJ2-7	TRBV7-9	.	TGTGCCAGCAGCCGTGGGGGAGCGGGGGTGGCCTACGAGCAGTACTTC	CASSRGGAGVAYEQYF
.	TRBJ2-5	TRBV19	.	TGTGCCAGTAGTGGGGCTACCGCGGGGGAGACCCAGTACTTC	CASSGATAGETQYF
TRBD1	TRBJ1-2	TRBV5-1	.	TGCGCCAGCAGCTTTGGTTCACAGGGGTACTATGGCTACACCTTC	CASSFGSQGYYGYTF
TRBD2	TRBJ2-7	TRBV30	.	TGTGCCTGGAGGGATTTCAGTGGGGGGGCCTACGAGCAGTACTTC	CAWRDFSGGAYEQYF
.	TRBJ1-2	TRBV7-3	.	TGTGCCAGCAGTCAGGGTGGGCCGGGCTATGGCTACACCTTC	CASSQGGPGYGYTF
.	TRBJ1-1	TRBV19	once	TGTGCCAGTATCAGGGGCGGCATGAACACTGAAGCTTTCTTT	CASIRGGMNTEAFF
.	TRBJ2-4	TRBV5-6	.	TGTGCCAGCAGCTTGGGAGAAAACATTCAGTACTTC	CASSLGENIQYF
.	TRBJ2-4	TRBV5-1	.	TGCGCCAGTTCCCCTAGCCTAGCCAAAAACAGTCAGTACTTC	CASSPSLAKNSQYF
.	TRBJ2-2	TRBV6-1	.	TGTGCCAGCAAAGCTAACTGGGGCGACACCGGGGAGCTGTTTTTT	CASKANWGDTGELFF
TRBD1	TRBJ1-2	TRBV28	.	TGTGCCAGCAGTTTCAGGGGGCGCAGAGGCTATGGCTACACCTTC	CASSFRGRRGYGYTF
.	TRBJ1-4	TRBV21-1	.	TGTGCCAGCAGGGGAGGGACAGGGAGTCCTGAAAAACTGTTTTTT	CASRGGTGSPEKLFF
TRBD1	TRBJ1-2	TRBV4-3	.	TGCGCCAGCAGCCAAGATATCCAGGGGGCAATAAAGGGCTATGGCTACACCTTC	CASSQDIQGAIKGYGYTF
TRBD2	TRBJ2-1	TRBV9	.	TGTGCCAGCAGCGTAGGGTGGGCGGGAGCCGTGAATGAGCAGTTCTTC	CASSVGWAGAVNEQFF
TRBD2	TRBJ2-2	TRBV7-2	.	TGTGCCAGCAGCCCGACTAGCGGGGACCCCACCGGGGAGCTGTTTTTT	CASSPTSGDPTGELFF
.	TRBJ2-3	TRBV29-1	few	TGCAGCGCACGAACAGGGCTTCTAACTACCGATACGCAGTATTTT	CSARTGLLTTDTQYF
TRBD1	TRBJ2-7	TRBV6-5	.	TGTGCCAGCAGTTCCCCGGGACAGGGGGCGGGAGAGCAGTACTTC	CASSSPGQGAGEQYF
TRBD1	TRBJ1-6	TRBV14	.	TGTGCCAGCAGCCAAGTTAAGGGGGCAGCATTTAATTCACCCCTCCACTTT	CASSQVKGAAFNSPLHF
TRBD2	TRBJ2-1	TRBV25-1	.	TGTGCCACCCTAGGGCCGGGACTAGTGATTGAGCAGTTCTTC	CATLGPGLVIEQFF
TRBD1	TRBJ2-7	TRBV27	.	TGTGCCAGCAGTTTATCTGGGACAGGGATGTCCTACGAGCAGTACTTC	CASSLSGTGMSYEQYF
TRBD1	TRBJ1-1	TRBV2	.	TGTGCCAGCAGATTAAGTGTCATTGGACAGGGGGACACTGAAGCTTTCTTT	CASRLSVIGQGDTEAFF
TRBD1	TRBJ2-7	TRBV7-9	.	TGTGCCAGCAGCTTGACAGGGTGGTCCTACGAGCAGTACTTC	CASSLTGWSYEQYF
TRBD2	TRBJ2-3	TRBV4-2	few	TGTGCCAGCAGCCGTAGGACTAGCGGGGGGGCCACCACAGATACGCAGTATTTT	CASSRRTSGGATTDTQYF
TRBD1	TRBJ2-6	TRBV7-9	.	TGTGCCAGCAGCTTTTTTGGACAGGGGCTTGGGGCCAACGTCCTGACTTTC	CASSFFGQGLGANVLTF
TRBD1	TRBJ2-3	TRBV30	.	TGTGCCTATGGACAGGGGGCAGATACGCAGTATTTT	CAYGQGADTQYF
TRBD2	TRBJ2-1	TRBV4-3	few	TGCGCCAGCAGCCAAGAATCTAGCGGGGGGGCCCGCGAGCAGTTCTTC	CASSQESSGGAREQFF